In its sample, the clone carrying this T cell receptor beta chain was seen a few times. Its antigen is not known. This sample stems from a study of cytomegalovirus exposure and HLA in healthy donors. Study-level results: Later on, an analysis showed TCR association rates differing by HLA locus, with DRB1 the most and HLA-C the fewest. Usually a TCR sequence was rare, but some public TCRs were found in many donors. The HLA-A and HLA-B alleles of most subjects were reportedly predicted accurately from TCR beta sequences.

The study ran its PCR with 60 Vbeta and 13 Jbeta primers. Assay used: immunoSEQ multiplex PCR; TCRdb lists only in-frame clones, some missing. The repertoire holds 110,000 to 150,000 clones, with about two thirds as singletons. Looked up from germline, CDR1 is KGHSH and CDR2 is LQKENI. V lost 3 bases, J lost 3 bases, and 14 bases lay in between. The CDR3 is 15 amino acids. Sequencing input: PBMCs. The gene calls are TRBV18 and TRBJ2-5; TRBD2 might be the D (7 bases). The receptor comes from a man in his fifties or sixties in good health and CMV-seronegative. The CDR3 DNA reads TGTGCCAGCTCACCGGACAGCGGGACCGAAGAGACCCAGTACTTC. This translates into CASSPDSGTEETQYF.